The 9 T cell receptor beta chains below come from one sample, sequenced in a study of shared clonotypes between healthy human individuals. Data came from immunoSEQ multiplex PCR; TCRdb stores just in-frame clones and leaves some out. The table shows roughly 590,000 clones, with roughly 96% occurring only once. CD45RO-negative cells were positively selected for CCR7, leaving out terminally differentiated effector memory CD45RA+ cells. The source material was naive CD8+ T cells sorted from blood. Source of these receptors: a woman in her 30s in good health.

This chain connects TRBV7-9 to TRBJ1-3; 7 bases are a match to TRBD1. The CDR3 is 16 residues long. Germline CDR1 is SEHNR and CDR2 is FQNEAQ (reference sequence). V trimming: 4 bases; J trimming: 1 base; junction bases outside the gene matches: 7. The CDR3 reads CASSSQGGSSGNTIYF. The CDR3 bases are TGTGCCAGCAGCTCCCAGGGGGGGAGTTCTGGAAACACCATATATTTT.

This CDR3 is CASSFKDTATNEKLFF. The CDR3 nucleotides are TGTGCCAGCAGTTTTAAGGACACGGCAACTAATGAAAAACTGTTTTTT. The rearrangement links TRBV28 to TRBJ1-4; D possibly corresponds to TRBD1 (5 bases). The CDR3 totals 16 residues. V was shortened by 3 bases and J by 0 bases, with 11 bases between the two germline ends. Germline V CDR1 and CDR2: MDHEN, SYDVKM.

The chain carries TRBV11-2 and TRBJ2-7; D is possibly TRBD1 or TRBD2 (5 bases each). Germline loops: CDR1 SGHAT, CDR2 FQNNGV. V was trimmed by 3 bases and J by 6 bases, leaving 15 bases between them. There are 14 residues in the CDR3. The CDR3 loop is CASSFETWGREQYF. CDR3 sequence (DNA): TGTGCCAGCAGCTTCGAGACCTGGGGACGCGAGCAGTACTTC.

In its sample, this clone was seen once. The genes are TRBV7-9 and TRBJ2-7; D may correspond to TRBD1 or TRBD2 (5 bases each). The V end lost 5 bases, the J end lost 3 bases, and 14 bases lay between the germline ends. This CDR3 has 14 amino acids. Germline V gene sequence: CDR1 SEHNR, CDR2 FQNEAQ (reference sequence). CDR3 sequence: CASSPPGRNYEQYF. CDR3 nucleotides: TGTGCCAGCAGCCCACCGGGACGGAACTACGAGCAGTACTTC.

This chain uses TRBV27 with TRBJ1-6; 10 positions agree with TRBD1. After removal of 8 bases from V and 7 bases from J, the junction contained 5 bases not matched to a gene. Germline CDR1 is MNHEY and CDR2 is SMNVEV (reference sequence). CDR3 length equals 14 residues. The DNA of the CDR3 is TGTGCCAGCGGGACGACAGGGGGCAATTCACCCCTCCACTTT. This encodes CASGTTGGNSPLHF.

Comment on this clone: An end of the junction does not agree with germline; a read error may underlie this. The rearrangement joins TRBV7-9 to TRBJ2-1, with D perhaps TRBD2 (6 bases). The germline gives CDR1 SEHNR, CDR2 FQNEAQ (reference sequence). The CDR3 totals 13 residues. In DNA form, the CDR3 reads TGTGCCAGCAGGGGGGACTCCTCCAATGAGCAGTTCTTC. Translated, it gives CASRGDSSNEQFF. Drawing the rest from reference TRBV7-9 and TRBJ2-1, the complete variable domain is DTGVSQNPRHKITKRGQNVTFRCDPISEHNRLYWYRQTLGQGPEFLTYFQNEAQLEKSRLLSDRFSAERPKGSFSTLEIQRTEQGDSAMYLCASRGDSSNEQFFGPGTRLTVL.

This chain uses TRBV2 with TRBJ1-1; D gene uncertain. V lost 1 base and J lost 0, with 6 bases in between. CDR1 and CDR2 (germline): SNHLY, FYNNEI. The CDR3 has 14 amino acids. The DNA for the CDR3 is TGTGCCAGCAGTGAAGGTCTTATGAACACTGAAGCTTTCTTT. Translating it yields CASSEGLMNTEAFF.

The chain employs TRBV27 and TRBJ2-7; D is undetermined. The germline gives CDR1 MNHEY, CDR2 SMNVEV (reference sequence). V lost 2 bases and J lost 3, with 11 bases in between. The CDR3 has 14 residues. DNA for the CDR3: TGTGCCAGCAGTTTAACCCCCCCAGGCTACGAGCAGTACTTC. Protein: CASSLTPPGYEQYF.

This clone occurred once. The rearrangement joins TRBV2 to TRBJ2-7; D is perhaps TRBD1 (6 bases). The germline V gene encodes CDR1 SNHLY and CDR2 FYNNEI. Deletions cut 10 bases from V and 2 bases from J, with 15 bases between. The CDR3 loop spans 13 amino acids. In DNA, the CDR3 is TGTGCCACCGAGACAGGTCAACCCTACGAGCAGTACTTC. Translating it yields CATETGQPYEQYF.